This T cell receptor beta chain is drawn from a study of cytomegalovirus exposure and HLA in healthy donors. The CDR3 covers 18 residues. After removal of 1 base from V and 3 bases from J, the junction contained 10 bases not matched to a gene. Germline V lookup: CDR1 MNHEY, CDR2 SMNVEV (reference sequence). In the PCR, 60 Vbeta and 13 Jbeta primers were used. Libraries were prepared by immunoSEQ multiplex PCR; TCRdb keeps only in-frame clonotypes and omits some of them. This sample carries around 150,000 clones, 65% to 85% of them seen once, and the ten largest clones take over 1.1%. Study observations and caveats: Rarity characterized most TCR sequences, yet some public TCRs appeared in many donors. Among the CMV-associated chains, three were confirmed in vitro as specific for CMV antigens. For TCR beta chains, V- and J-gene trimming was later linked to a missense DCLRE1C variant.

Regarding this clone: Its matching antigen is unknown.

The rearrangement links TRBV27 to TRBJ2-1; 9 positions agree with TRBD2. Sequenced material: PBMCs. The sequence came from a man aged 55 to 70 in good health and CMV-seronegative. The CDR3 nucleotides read TGTGCCAGCAGTTTATTCGGCGGGAGGGTGGCTGGCTACAATGAGCAGTTCTTC. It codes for CASSLFGGRVAGYNEQFF.